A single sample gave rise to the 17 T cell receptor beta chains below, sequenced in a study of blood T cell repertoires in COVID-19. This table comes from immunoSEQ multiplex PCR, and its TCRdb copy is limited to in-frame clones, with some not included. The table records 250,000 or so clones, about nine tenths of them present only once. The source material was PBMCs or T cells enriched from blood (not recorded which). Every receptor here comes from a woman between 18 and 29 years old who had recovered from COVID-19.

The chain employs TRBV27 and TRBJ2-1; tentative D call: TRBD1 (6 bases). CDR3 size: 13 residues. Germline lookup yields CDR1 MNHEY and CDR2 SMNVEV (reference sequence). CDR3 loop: CATGLSSYNEQFF. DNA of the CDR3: TGTGCTACAGGGCTTTCATCCTACAATGAGCAGTTCTTC.

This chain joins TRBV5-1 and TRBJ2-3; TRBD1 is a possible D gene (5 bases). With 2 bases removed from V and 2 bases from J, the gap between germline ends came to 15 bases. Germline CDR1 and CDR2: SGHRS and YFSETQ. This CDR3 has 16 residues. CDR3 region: CASSFDRYLDTDTQYF. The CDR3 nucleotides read TGCGCCAGCAGCTTTGACAGATATCTGGACACAGATACGCAGTATTTT.

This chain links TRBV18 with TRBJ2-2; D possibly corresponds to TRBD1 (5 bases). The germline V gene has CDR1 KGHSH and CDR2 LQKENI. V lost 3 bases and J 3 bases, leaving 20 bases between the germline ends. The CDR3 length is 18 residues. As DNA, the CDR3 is TGTGCCAGCTCACCGGGGCCTTTCGGCATCCAGGACACCGGGGAGCTGTTTTTT. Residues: CASSPGPFGIQDTGELFF.

CDR3 in DNA: TGTGCCAGCAGTCCCACAGGGCTCCATTGGCCCCAGCATTTT. It codes for CASSPTGLHWPQHF. The V and J genes are TRBV28 and TRBJ1-5, with D possibly TRBD1 on 6 matching bases. The V end was cut by 5 bases, the J end by 9 bases, with 17 bases between. Germline V lookup: CDR1 MDHEN, CDR2 SYDVKM. This CDR3 contains 14 residues.

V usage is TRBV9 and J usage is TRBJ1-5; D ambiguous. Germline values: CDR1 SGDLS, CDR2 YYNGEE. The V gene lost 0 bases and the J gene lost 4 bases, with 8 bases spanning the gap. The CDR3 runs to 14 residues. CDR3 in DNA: TGTGCCAGCAGCGTAGGGCAGGATAATCAGCCCCAGCATTTT. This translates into CASSVGQDNQPQHF.

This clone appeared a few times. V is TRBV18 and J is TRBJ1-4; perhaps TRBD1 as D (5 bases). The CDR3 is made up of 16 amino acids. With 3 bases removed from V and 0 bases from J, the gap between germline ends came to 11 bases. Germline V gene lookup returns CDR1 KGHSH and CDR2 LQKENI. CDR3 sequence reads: CASSPQGSATNEKLFF. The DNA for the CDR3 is TGTGCCAGCTCACCTCAGGGTAGTGCAACTAATGAAAAACTGTTTTTT. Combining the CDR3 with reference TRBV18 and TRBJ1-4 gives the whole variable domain NAGVMQNPRHLVRRRGQEARLRCSPMKGHSHVYWYRQLPEEGLKFMVYLQKENIIDESGMPKERFSAEFPKEGPSILRIQQVVRGDSAAYFCASSPQGSATNEKLFFGSGTQLSVL.

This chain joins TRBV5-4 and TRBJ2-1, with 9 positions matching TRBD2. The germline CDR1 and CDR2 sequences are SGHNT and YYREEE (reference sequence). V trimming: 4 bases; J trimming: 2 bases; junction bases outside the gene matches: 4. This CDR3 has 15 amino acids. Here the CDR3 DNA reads TGTGCCAGCAGCCCGACTAGCGGCACCTACAATGAGCAGTTCTTC. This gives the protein CASSPTSGTYNEQFF.

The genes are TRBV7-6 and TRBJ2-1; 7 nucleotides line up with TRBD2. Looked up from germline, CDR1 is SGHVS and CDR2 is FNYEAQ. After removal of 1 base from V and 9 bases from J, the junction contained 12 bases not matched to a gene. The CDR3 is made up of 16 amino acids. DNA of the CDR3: TGTGCCAGCAGCTTAGACTTGTGGGGGACTACGTCTGAGCAGTTCTTC. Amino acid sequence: CASSLDLWGTTSEQFF.

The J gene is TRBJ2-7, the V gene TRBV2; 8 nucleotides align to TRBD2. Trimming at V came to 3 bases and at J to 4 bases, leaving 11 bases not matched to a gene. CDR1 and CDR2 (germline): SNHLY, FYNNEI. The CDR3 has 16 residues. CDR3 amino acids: CASSEDGSGGGYEQYF. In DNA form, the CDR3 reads TGTGCCAGCAGTGAGGACGGCAGCGGGGGAGGTTACGAGCAGTACTTC.

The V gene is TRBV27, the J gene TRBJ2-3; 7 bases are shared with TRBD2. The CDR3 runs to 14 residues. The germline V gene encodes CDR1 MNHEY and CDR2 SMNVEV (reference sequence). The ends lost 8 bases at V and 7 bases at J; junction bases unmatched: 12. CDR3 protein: CASFKSGTMNTQYF. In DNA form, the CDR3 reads TGTGCCAGCTTCAAGAGCGGGACCATGAATACGCAGTATTTT.

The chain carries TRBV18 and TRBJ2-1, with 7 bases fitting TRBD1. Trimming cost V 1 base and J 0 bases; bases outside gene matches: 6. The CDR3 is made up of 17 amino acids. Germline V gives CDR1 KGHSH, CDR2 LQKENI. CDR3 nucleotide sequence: TGTGCCAGCTCACCACGTGGACAGGAGAGCTCCTACAATGAGCAGTTCTTC. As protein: CASSPRGQESSYNEQFF. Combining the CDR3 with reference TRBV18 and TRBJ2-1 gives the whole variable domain NAGVMQNPRHLVRRRGQEARLRCSPMKGHSHVYWYRQLPEEGLKFMVYLQKENIIDESGMPKERFSAEFPKEGPSILRIQQVVRGDSAAYFCASSPRGQESSYNEQFFGPGTRLTVL.

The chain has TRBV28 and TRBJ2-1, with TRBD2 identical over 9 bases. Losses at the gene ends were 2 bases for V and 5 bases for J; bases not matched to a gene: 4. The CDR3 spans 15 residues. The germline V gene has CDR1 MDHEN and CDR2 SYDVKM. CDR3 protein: CASSLAGGPHNEQFF. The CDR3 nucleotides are TGTGCCAGCAGTTTAGCGGGAGGGCCGCACAATGAGCAGTTCTTC.

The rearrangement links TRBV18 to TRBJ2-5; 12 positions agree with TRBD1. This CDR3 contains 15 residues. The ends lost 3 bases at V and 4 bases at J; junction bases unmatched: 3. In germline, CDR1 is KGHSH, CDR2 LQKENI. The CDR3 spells CASSPGTGGVETQYF. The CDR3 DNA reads TGTGCCAGCTCACCCGGGACAGGGGGCGTAGAGACCCAGTACTTC.

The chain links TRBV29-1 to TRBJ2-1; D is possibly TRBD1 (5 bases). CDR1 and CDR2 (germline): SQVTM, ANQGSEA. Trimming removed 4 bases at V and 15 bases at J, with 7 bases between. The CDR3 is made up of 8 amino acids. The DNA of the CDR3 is TGCAGCGTTGGAAGGGGGTTCTTC. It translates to CSVGRGFF.

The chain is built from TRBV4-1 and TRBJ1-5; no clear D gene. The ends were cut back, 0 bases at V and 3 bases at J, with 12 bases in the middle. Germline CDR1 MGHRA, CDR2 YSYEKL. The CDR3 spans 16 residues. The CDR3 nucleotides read TGCGCCAGCAGCCAAGAGGCGGGCCAGAACAATCAGCCCCAGCATTTT. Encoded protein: CASSQEAGQNNQPQHF.

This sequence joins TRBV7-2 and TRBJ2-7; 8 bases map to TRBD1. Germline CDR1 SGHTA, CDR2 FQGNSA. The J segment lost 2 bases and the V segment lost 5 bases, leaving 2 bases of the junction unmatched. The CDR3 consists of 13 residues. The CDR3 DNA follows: TGTGCCAGCAGCGGGACAGGTGCCTACGAGCAGTACTTC. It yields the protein CASSGTGAYEQYF.

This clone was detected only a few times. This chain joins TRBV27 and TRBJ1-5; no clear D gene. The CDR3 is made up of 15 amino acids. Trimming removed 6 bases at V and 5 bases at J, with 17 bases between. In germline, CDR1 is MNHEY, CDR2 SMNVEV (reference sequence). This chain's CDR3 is CASSSVGVRDQPQHF. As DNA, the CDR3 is TGTGCCAGCAGCTCTGTCGGGGTTCGGGATCAGCCCCAGCATTTT.